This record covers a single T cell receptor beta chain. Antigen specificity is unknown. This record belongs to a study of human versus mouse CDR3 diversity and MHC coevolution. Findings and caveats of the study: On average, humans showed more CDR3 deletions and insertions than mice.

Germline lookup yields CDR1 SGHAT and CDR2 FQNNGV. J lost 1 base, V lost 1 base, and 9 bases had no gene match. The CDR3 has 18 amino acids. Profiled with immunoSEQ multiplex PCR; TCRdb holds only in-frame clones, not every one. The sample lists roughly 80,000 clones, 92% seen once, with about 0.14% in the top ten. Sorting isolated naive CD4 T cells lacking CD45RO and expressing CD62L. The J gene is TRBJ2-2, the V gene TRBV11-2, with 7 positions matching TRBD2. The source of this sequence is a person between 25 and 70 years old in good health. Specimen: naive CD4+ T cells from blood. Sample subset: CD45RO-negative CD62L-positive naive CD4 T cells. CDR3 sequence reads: CASSLGNLPGGNTGELFF. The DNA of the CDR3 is TGTGCCAGCAGCTTAGGGAATCTACCGGGGGGGAACACCGGGGAGCTGTTTTTT.